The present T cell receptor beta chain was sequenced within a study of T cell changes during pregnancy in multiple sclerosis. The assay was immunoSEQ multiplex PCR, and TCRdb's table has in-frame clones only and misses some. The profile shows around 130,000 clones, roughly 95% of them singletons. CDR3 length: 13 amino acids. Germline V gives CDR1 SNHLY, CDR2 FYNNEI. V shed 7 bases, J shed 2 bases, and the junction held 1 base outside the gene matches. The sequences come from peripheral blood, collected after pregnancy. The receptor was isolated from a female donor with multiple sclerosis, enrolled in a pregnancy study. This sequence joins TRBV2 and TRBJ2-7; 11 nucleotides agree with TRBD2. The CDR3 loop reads CASKLAGAYEQYF. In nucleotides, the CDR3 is TGTGCCAGCAAACTAGCGGGAGCCTACGAGCAGTACTTC.